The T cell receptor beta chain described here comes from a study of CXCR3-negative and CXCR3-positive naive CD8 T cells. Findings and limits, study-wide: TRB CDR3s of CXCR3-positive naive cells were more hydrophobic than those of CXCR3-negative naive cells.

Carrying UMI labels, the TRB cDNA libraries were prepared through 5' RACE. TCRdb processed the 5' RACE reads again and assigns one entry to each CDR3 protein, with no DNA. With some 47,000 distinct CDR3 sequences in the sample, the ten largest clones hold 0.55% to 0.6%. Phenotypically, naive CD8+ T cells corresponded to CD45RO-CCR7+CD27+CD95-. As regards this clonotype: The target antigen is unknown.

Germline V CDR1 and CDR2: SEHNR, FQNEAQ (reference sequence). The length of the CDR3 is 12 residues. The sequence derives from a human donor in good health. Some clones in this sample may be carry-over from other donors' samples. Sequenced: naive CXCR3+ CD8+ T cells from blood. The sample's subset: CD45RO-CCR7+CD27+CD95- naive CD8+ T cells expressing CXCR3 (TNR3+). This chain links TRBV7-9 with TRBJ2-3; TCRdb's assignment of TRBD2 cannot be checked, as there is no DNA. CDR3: CASSSGDSGGNF. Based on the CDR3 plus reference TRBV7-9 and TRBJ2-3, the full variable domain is DTGVSQNPRHKITKRGQNVTFRCDPISEHNRLYWYRQTLGQGPEFLTYFQNEAQLEKSRLLSDRFSAERPKGSFSTLEIQRTEQGDSAMYLCASSSGDSGGNFGPGTRLTVL.